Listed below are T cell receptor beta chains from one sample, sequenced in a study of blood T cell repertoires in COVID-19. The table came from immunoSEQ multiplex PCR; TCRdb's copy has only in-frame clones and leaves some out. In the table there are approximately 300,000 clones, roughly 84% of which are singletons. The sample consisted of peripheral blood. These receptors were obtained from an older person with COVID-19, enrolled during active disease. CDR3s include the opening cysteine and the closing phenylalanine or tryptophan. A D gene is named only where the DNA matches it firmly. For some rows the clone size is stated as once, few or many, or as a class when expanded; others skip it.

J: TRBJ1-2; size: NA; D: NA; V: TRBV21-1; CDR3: CASSRQTNYGYTF; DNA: TGTGCCAGCAGCCGACAGACTAACTATGGCTACACCTTC
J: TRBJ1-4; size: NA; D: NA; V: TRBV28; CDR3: CASKQANEKLFF; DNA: TGTGCCAGCAAGCAAGCAAATGAAAAACTGTTTTTT
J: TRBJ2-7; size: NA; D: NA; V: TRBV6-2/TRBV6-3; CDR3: CASSYATGYEQYF; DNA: TGTGCCAGCAGTTACGCGACGGGCTACGAGCAGTACTTC
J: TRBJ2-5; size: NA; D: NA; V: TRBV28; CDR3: CASTAGWETQYF; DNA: TGTGCCAGCACTGCGGGATGGGAGACCCAGTACTTC
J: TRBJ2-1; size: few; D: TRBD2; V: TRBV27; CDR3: CASSPGLAGSYNEQFF; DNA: TGTGCCAGCAGTCCGGGACTAGCGGGCTCCTACAATGAGCAGTTCTTC
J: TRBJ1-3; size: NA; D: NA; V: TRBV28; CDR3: CASSSGSKGNTIYF; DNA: TGTGCCAGCAGTTCCGGGTCAAAAGGAAACACCATATATTTT
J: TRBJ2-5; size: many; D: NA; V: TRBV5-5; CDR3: CASSWRALQETQYF; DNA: TGTGCCAGCAGCTGGCGGGCCCTCCAAGAGACCCAGTACTTC
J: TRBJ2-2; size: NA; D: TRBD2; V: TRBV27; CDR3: CASNRKGAGTSVQWTGELFF; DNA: TGTGCCAGCAACCGAAAAGGGGCCGGGACTAGCGTCCAGTGGACCGGGGAGCTGTTTTTT
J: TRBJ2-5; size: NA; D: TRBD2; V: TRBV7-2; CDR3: CASSLGSGGRSRETQYF; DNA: TGTGCCAGCAGCTTAGGGAGCGGGGGACGTTCGAGAGAGACCCAGTACTTC
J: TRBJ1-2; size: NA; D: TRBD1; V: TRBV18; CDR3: CASSPPNRDSNYGYTF; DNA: TGTGCCAGCTCACCACCGAACCGGGACAGCAACTATGGCTACACCTTC
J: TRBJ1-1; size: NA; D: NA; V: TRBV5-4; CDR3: CASSLGGHRNTEAFF; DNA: TGTGCCAGCAGCTTGGGGGGACACCGGAACACTGAAGCTTTCTTT
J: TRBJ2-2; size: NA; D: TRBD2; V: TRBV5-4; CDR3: CASKKGGLAGVDTGELFF; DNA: TGTGCCAGCAAAAAAGGAGGGCTAGCGGGAGTTGACACCGGGGAGCTGTTTTTT
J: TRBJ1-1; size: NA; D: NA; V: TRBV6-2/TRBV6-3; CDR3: CASSPIRTVTEAFF; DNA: TGTGCCAGCAGTCCCATAAGGACAGTTACTGAAGCTTTCTTT
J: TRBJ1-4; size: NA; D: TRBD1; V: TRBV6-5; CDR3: CASRWDSTNEKLFF; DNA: TGTGCCAGCAGGTGGGACAGTACTAATGAAAAACTGTTTTTT
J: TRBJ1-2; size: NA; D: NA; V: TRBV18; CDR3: CASSPSWGEYGYTF; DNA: TGTGCCAGCTCACCCAGCTGGGGGGAATATGGCTACACCTTC
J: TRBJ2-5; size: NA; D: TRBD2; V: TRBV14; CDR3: CASSQDLAGGRVGETQYF; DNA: TGTGCCAGCAGCCAAGATCTAGCGGGAGGGAGGGTCGGCGAGACCCAGTACTTC
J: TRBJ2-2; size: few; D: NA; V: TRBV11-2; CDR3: CASRTGGIGTGELFF; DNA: TGTGCCAGCAGAACCGGGGGAATAGGCACCGGGGAGCTGTTTTTT
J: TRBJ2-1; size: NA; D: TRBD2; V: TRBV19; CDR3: CASSMGGSPYNEQFF; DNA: TGTGCCAGTAGTATGGGAGGGAGTCCCTACAATGAGCAGTTCTTC
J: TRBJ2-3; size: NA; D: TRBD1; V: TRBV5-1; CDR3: CASSFPGQGTDTQYF; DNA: TGCGCCAGCAGCTTTCCGGGACAGGGCACAGATACGCAGTATTTT
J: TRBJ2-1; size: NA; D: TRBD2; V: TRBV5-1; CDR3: CASRAGTSGSSYNEQFF; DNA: TGCGCCAGCAGGGCCGGGACTAGCGGGTCATCCTACAATGAGCAGTTCTTC